This section outlines one TCR beta chain sequence together with its context. What it binds is unknown. The TCR beta CDR3 regions underwent amplification using RNA transcripts as the source. RT-PCR in the first round (using the HTBI primer set) targeted the TCR CDR3. TCRdb used MiXCR to reprocess the multiplex PCR reads, holding one entry per CDR3 protein. Seen here are 600,000 or so distinct CDR3 sequences, approximately 14% observed once, and the top ten hold 7% to 9%. This sample was taken from a study of T cells in Graves' hyperthyroidism and ophthalmopathy. Findings of the study overall: Classification by a 13 V-J model distinguished ophthalmopathy from stable hyperthyroidism.

The CDR3 covers 11 residues. V was pared by 6 bases and J by 2 bases, with 7 bases between. Germline CDR1 and CDR2: SQVTM and ANQGSEA. The source material was blood. The TCR comes from a woman aged 18-35 years with Graves' ophthalmopathy. This rearrangement joins TRBV29-1 to TRBJ2-5, with unresolved D. The CDR3 sequence is CSVKFQETQYF. DNA for the CDR3: TGCAGCGTCAAATTTCAAGAGACCCAGTACTTC.